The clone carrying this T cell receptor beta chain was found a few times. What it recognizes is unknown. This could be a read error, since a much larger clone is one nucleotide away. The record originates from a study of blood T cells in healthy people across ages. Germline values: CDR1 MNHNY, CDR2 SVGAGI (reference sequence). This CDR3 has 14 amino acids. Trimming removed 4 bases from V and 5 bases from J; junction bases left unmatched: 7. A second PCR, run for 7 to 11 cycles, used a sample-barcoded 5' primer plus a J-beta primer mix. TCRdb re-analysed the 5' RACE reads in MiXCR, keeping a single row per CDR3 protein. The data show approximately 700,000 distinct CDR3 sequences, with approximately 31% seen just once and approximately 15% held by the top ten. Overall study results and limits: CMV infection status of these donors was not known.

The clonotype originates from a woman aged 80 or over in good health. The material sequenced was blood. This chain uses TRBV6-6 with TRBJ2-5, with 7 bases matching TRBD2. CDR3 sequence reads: CASSFWDGGETQYF. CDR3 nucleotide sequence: TGTGCCAGCAGTTTCTGGGACGGGGGGGAGACCCAGTACTTC.